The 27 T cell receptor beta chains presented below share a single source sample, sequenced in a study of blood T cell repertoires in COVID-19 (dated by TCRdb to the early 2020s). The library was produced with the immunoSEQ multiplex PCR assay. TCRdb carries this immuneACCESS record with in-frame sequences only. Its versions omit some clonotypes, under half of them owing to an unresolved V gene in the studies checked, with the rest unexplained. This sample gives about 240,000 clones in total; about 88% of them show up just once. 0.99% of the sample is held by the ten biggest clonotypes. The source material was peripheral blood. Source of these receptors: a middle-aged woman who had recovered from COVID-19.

DNA of the CDR3: TGTGCCGCTCGAGGGTCGCGGCACAGATACAATGAGCAGTTCTTC. This codes for CAARGSRHRYNEQFF. The J gene is TRBJ2-1, the V gene TRBV6-5, with D tentatively TRBD2 (5 bases). This CDR3 contains 15 residues. The V and J ends lost 11 bases and 4 bases respectively, with 21 bases between them. Germline lookup yields CDR1 MNHEY and CDR2 SVGAGI.

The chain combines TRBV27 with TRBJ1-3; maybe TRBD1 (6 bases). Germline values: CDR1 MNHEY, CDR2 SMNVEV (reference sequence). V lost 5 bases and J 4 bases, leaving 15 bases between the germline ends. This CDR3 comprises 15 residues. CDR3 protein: CASSPTTGTGNTIYF. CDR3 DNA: TGTGCCAGCAGTCCCACGACAGGAACCGGAAACACCATATATTTT.

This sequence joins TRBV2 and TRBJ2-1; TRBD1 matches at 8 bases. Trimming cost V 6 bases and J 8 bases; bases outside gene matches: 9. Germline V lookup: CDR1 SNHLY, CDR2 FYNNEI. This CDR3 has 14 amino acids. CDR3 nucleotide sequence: TGTGCCAGCAGCGAGGGGGGACAGGTTCATGAGCAGTTCTTC. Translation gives CASSEGGQVHEQFF.

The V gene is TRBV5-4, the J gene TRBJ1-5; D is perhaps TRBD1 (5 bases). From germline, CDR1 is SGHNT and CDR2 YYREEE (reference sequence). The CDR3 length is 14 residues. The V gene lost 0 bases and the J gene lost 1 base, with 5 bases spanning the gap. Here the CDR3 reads CASSLAGSNQPQHF. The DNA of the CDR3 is TGTGCCAGCAGCTTGGCAGGGAGCAATCAGCCCCAGCATTTT.

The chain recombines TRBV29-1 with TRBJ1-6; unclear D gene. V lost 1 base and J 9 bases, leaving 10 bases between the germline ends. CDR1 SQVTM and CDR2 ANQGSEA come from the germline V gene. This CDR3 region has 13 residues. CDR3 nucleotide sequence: TGCAGCGTTGAAGTTCGGGTGGGTTCACCCCTCCACTTT. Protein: CSVEVRVGSPLHF.

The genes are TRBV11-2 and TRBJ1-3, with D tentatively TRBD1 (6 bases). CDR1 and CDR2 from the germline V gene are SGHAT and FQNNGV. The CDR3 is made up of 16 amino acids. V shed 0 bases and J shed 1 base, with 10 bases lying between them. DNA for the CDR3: TGTGCCAGCAGCTTAGAAGTGGGGGCTTCTGGAAACACCATATATTTT. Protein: CASSLEVGASGNTIYF.

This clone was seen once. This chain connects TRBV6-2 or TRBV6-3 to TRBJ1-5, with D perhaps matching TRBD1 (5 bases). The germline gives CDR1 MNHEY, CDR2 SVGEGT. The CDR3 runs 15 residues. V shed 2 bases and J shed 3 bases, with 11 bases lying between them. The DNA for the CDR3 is TGTGCCAGCAGTTACGGGGGGGTGAACAATCAGCCCCAGCATTTT. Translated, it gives CASSYGGVNNQPQHF.

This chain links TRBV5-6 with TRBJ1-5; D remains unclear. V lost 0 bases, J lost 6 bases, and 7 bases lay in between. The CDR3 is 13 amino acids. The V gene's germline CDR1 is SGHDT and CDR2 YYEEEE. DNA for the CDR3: TGTGCCAGCAGCTTGGGGGCGGGTCAGCCCCAGCATTTT. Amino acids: CASSLGAGQPQHF.

CDR3 protein: CASSPDGLAASTDTQYF. The DNA of the CDR3 is TGCGCCAGCAGCCCCGACGGACTAGCGGCTAGCACAGATACGCAGTATTTT. The chain employs TRBV5-1 and TRBJ2-3; 10 bases match TRBD2. V lost 4 bases to trimming and J lost 0 bases; unmatched junction nucleotides: 8. CDR3 length: 17 residues. The germline CDR1 and CDR2 sequences are SGHRS and YFSETQ.

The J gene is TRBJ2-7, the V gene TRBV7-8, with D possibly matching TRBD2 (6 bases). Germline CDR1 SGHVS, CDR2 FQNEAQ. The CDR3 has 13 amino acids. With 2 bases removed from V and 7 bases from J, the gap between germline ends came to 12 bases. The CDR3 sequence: CASSLRDGGEQYV. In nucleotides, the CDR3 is TGTGCCAGCAGCTTAAGGGATGGGGGGGAGCAGTACGTC.

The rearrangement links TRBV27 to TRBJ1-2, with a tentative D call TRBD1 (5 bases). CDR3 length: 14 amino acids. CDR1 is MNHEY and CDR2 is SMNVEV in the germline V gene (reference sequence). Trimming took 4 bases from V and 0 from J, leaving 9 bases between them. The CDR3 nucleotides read TGTGCCAGCAGTTGGGGGGGATCTAACTATGGCTACACCTTC. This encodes CASSWGGSNYGYTF.

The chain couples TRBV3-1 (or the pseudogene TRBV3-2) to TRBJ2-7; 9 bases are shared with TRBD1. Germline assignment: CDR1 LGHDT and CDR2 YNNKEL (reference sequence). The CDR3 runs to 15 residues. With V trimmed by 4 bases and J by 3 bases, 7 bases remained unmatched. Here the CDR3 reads CASSPSGQGVYEQYV. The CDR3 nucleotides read TGTGCCAGCAGCCCCTCGGGACAGGGAGTCTACGAGCAGTACGTC.

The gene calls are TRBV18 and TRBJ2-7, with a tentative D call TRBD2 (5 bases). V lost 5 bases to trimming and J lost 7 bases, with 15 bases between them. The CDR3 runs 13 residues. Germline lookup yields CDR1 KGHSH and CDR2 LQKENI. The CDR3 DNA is TGTGCCAGCTCAACCGGGCCGTGGAGGGAGCAGTACGTC. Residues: CASSTGPWREQYV.

Written as DNA, the CDR3 is TGTGCCAGCAGCCCCGGGGGATTCGAGCCCCAGCATTTT. Protein product: CASSPGGFEPQHF. The rearrangement uses TRBV7-9 and TRBJ1-5; tentative D call: TRBD1 (5 bases). The CDR3 totals 13 residues. Trimming took 5 bases from V and 8 from J, leaving 13 bases between them. Germline V gene lookup returns CDR1 SEHNR and CDR2 FQNEAQ (reference sequence).

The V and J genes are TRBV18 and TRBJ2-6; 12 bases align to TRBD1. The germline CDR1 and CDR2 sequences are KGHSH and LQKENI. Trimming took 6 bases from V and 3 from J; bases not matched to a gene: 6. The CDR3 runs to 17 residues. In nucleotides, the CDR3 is TGTGCCAGCTCCCCCGGGACAGGGGGCGATGGGGCCAACGTCCTGACTTTC. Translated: CASSPGTGGDGANVLTF.

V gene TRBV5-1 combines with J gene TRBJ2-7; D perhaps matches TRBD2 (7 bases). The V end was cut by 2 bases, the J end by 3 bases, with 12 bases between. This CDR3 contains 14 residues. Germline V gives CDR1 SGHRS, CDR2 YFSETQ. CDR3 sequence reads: CASSFRGGVYEQYF. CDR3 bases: TGCGCCAGCAGCTTCAGGGGAGGGGTCTACGAGCAGTACTTC.

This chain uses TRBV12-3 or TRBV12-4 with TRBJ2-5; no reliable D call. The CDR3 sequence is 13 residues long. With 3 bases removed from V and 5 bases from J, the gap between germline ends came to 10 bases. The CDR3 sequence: CASSLVSRETQYF. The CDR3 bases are TGTGCCAGCAGTTTGGTGAGCCGGGAGACCCAGTACTTC.

DNA of the CDR3: TGCAGCGACCGGACTAGCGGGACCCAGTCGGGGACCCAGTACTTC. It yields the protein CSDRTSGTQSGTQYF. The rearrangement links TRBV29-1 to TRBJ2-5, with TRBD2 matching 12 bases. The CDR3 is made up of 15 amino acids. Germline-derived CDR1 and CDR2 are SQVTM and ANQGSEA. Unmatched junction bases numbered 13, after V lost 7 bases and J lost 7 bases.

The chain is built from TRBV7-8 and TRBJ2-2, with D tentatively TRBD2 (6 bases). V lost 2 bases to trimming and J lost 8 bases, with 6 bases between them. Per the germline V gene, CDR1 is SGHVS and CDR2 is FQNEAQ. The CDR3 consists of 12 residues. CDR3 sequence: CASSLRGGELFF. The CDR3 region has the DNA TGTGCCAGCAGCTTACGGGGGGGGGAGCTGTTTTTT. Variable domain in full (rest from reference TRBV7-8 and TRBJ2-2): GAGVSQSPRYKVAKRGQDVALRCDPISGHVSLFWYQQALGQGPEFLTYFQNEAQLDKSGLPSDRFFAERPEGSVSTLKIQRTQQEDSAVYLCASSLRGGELFFGEGSRLTVL.

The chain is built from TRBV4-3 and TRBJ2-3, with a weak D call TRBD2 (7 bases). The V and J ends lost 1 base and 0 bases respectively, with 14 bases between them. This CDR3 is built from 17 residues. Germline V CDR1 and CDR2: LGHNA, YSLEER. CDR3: CASSQGWGGSSTDTQYF. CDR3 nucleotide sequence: TGCGCCAGCAGCCAAGGATGGGGGGGCTCTAGCACAGATACGCAGTATTTT.

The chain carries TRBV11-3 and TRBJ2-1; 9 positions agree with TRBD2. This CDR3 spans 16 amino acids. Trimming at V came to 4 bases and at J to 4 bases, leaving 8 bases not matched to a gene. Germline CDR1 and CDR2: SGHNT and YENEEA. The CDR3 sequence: CASSSYQREAYNEQFF. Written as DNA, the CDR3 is TGTGCCAGCAGCTCCTATCAGCGGGAGGCATACAATGAGCAGTTCTTC.

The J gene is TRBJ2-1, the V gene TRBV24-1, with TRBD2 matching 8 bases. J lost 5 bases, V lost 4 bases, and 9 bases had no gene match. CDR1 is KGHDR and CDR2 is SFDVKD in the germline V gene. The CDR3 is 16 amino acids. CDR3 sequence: CATSDAGGEVHNEQFF. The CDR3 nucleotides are TGTGCCACCAGTGACGCCGGGGGGGAGGTCCACAATGAGCAGTTCTTC.

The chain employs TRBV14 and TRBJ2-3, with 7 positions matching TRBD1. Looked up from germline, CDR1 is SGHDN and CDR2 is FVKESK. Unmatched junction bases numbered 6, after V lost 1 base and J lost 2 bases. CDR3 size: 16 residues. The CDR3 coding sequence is TGTGCCAGCAGCCAAGTCTCAGGGGGTCCCACAGATACGCAGTATTTT. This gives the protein CASSQVSGGPTDTQYF. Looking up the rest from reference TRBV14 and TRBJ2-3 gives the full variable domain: EAGVTQFPSHSVIEKGQTVTLRCDPISGHDNLYWYRRVMGKEIKFLLHFVKESKQDESGMPNNRFLAERTGGTYSTLKVQPAELEDSGVYFCASSQVSGGPTDTQYFGPGTRLTVL.

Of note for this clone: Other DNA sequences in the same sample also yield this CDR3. The CDR3 loop reads CASSPPGDEQFF. In DNA form, the CDR3 reads TGTGCCAGCAGCCCGCCGGGGGATGAGCAGTTCTTC. The chain is built from TRBV7-9 and TRBJ2-1; tentative D call: TRBD2 (6 bases). This CDR3 has 12 amino acids. V lost 5 bases, J lost 8 bases, and 10 bases lay in between. CDR1 and CDR2 (germline): SEHNR, FQNEAQ (reference sequence).

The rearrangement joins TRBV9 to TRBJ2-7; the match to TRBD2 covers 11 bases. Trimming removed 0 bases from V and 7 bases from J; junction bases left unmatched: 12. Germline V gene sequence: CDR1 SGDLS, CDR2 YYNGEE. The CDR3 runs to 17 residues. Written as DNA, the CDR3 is TGTGCCAGCAGCGTAGGGGCTAGCGGGAGGCACCTTGGGGAGCAGTACTTC. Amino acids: CASSVGASGRHLGEQYF.

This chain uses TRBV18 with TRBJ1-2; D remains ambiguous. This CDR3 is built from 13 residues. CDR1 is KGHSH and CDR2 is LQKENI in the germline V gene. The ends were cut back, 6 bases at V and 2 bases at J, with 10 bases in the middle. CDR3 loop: CASSPGSNYGYTF. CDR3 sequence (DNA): TGTGCCAGCTCCCCCGGGTCAAACTATGGCTACACCTTC.

CDR3 nucleotide sequence: TGTGCCAGCAGGGGGCGGGGAGAGACCCAGTACTTC. Residues: CASRGRGETQYF. The V and J genes are TRBV3-1 (or the pseudogene TRBV3-2) and TRBJ2-5; a possible D gene is TRBD2 (6 bases). Trimming shortened V by 6 bases and J by 4 bases, and 9 bases separated the two germline ends. Germline CDR1 is LGHDT and CDR2 is YNNKEL (reference sequence). This CDR3 spans 12 amino acids.